This T cell receptor beta chain was recorded in a study of blood T cell repertoires in COVID-19. Authors' data handling: Researchers report that nucleated cell counts were estimated from reference gene primer amplification. Using immunoSEQ multiplex PCR, the repertoire was profiled, and TCRdb retains in-frame clones only, with some absent. V and J calls and clone size are as listed in that table; D and trimming were resolved from the DNA. This sample has some 400,000 clones; around 87% occur once, and the top ten carry roughly 2%. Seattle cases were enrolled at active infection and followed longitudinally. The sequenced sample was peripheral blood. The TCR sequence derives from an older woman with COVID-19, enrolled during active disease.

The CDR3 nucleotides are TGCGCCAGCAGCTCACGAGCTAGCGGGGGTTACCAAAATGAGCAGTTCTTC. Translation gives CASSSRASGGYQNEQFF. The gene calls are TRBV5-1 and TRBJ2-1, with 10 bases that match TRBD2. Trimming cost V 3 bases and J 7 bases; bases outside gene matches: 13. This CDR3 region has 17 residues. Germline V lookup: CDR1 SGHRS, CDR2 YFSETQ. The full variable domain, completed using reference TRBV5-1 and TRBJ2-1, is KAGVTQTPRYLIKTRGQQVTLSCSPISGHRSVSWYQQTPGQGLQFLFEYFSETQRNKGNFPGRFSGRQFSNSRSEMNVSTLELGDSALYLCASSSRASGGYQNEQFFGPGTRLTVL.